The source of this TCR beta chain is a study of brain T cells in children with intractable seizures. General study results and limits: Pre- and post-surgery blood differed in depth, so pre-surgery absences may be undersampling.

As for time point: blood from clinic visit 5 months post-surgery; TSC patient then seizure free. The sequenced cases were selected for having the highest brain T cell transcript signatures. Patients received at least one anti-epileptic drug before surgery. Libraries were prepared by immunoSEQ multiplex PCR; TCRdb keeps only in-frame clonotypes and omits some of them. Of about 350,000 clones in the sample, 93% are singletons; the top ten hold about 6%. As to this clone: Its antigen is unknown.

The V gene's germline CDR1 is KGHSH and CDR2 LQKENI. The length of the CDR3 is 13 residues. Trimming removed 7 bases at V and 4 bases at J, with 13 bases between. The chain is built from TRBV18 and TRBJ1-1; maybe TRBD1 (5 bases). The specimen was peripheral blood, collected more than 4 months after surgery. The clonotype was recovered from a boy less than two years old with tuberous sclerosis and intractable seizures. The CDR3 coding sequence is TGTGCCAGCTGCCGGGACGTGGGCACTGAAGCTTTCTTT. Protein product: CASCRDVGTEAFF. Combining the CDR3 with reference TRBV18 and TRBJ1-1 gives the whole variable domain NAGVMQNPRHLVRRRGQEARLRCSPMKGHSHVYWYRQLPEEGLKFMVYLQKENIIDESGMPKERFSAEFPKEGPSILRIQQVVRGDSAAYFCASCRDVGTEAFFGQGTRLTVV.